Each of the 14 T cell receptor beta chains below was sequenced from the same sample in a study of T-cell memory formation after mild COVID-19. TCRdb reprocessed the 5' RACE reads with MiXCR, giving one entry per CDR3 protein. The table records just under 550,000 distinct CDR3 sequences, just over 20% of them present only once. The sample consisted of PBMCs or a T cell subset sorted from them (not recorded which). The receptor set was obtained from an adult woman who had mild COVID-19 (a few samples of this study predate the infection). Cell type and time point are not known.

This chain uses TRBV4-1 with TRBJ2-1, with D perhaps TRBD2 (6 bases). The CDR3 covers 14 residues. Trimming took 4 bases from V and 8 from J, leaving 15 bases between them. Germline V gene data show CDR1 as MGHRA and CDR2 as YSYEKL. The CDR3 DNA reads as TGCGCCAGCAGCCTCGGGACTGGAGAATATGAGCAGTTCTTC. Translated: CASSLGTGEYEQFF.

The genes are TRBV10-3 and TRBJ2-7; D is uncertain. CDR1 is ENHRY, CDR2 SYGVKD, per germline. Trimming left V 1 base short and J 4 bases short, with 2 bases between. The CDR3 consists of 11 residues. The CDR3 nucleotides are TGTGCCATCAGTGAGTTGTACGAGCAGTACTTC. Protein product: CAISELYEQYF.

The chain employs TRBV6-5 and TRBJ1-2; D is unresolved. CDR1 and CDR2 from the germline V gene are MNHEY and SVGAGI. V was shortened by 6 bases and J by 5 bases, with 16 bases between the two germline ends. The CDR3 has 14 amino acids. This chain's CDR3 is CASRDGSQQYGYTF. In DNA, the CDR3 is TGTGCCAGCAGGGACGGGTCCCAGCAGTATGGCTACACCTTC.

This clonotype has just a few counts. The chain recombines TRBV3-1 with TRBJ2-5; 7 bases agree with TRBD1. The CDR3 is made up of 18 amino acids. CDR1 and CDR2 (germline): LGHDT, YNNKEL (reference sequence). V lost 2 bases, J lost 5 bases, and 17 bases stayed unmatched. The CDR3 DNA sequence: TGTGCCAGCAGCCAAAGTGGAAGGGGGCATCCCGGGTCGGAGACCCAGTACTTC. Encoded protein: CASSQSGRGHPGSETQYF.

This clonotype occurred a few times. The chain joins TRBV5-1 to TRBJ2-1; D tentatively reads TRBD1 or TRBD2 (5 bases each). Germline lookup yields CDR1 SGHRS and CDR2 YFSETQ. CDR3 length equals 15 residues. The V end lost 0 bases, the J end lost 4 bases, and 11 bases lay between the germline ends. CDR3 sequence (DNA): TGCGCCAGCAGCTTGGAAGGGGAGCGTTACAATGAGCAGTTCTTC. Translation: CASSLEGERYNEQFF.

This chain joins TRBV5-1 and TRBJ1-1; D gene ambiguous. Germline V gene lookup returns CDR1 SGHRS and CDR2 YFSETQ. V lost 4 bases to trimming and J lost 3 bases, with 13 bases between them. This CDR3 spans 14 amino acids. The CDR3 DNA reads TGCGCCAGCAGCCCCACAATTGGGGACACTGAAGCTTTCTTT. Its protein product is CASSPTIGDTEAFF. The variable domain in full, with the rest retrieved from reference TRBV5-1 and TRBJ1-1, is KAGVTQTPRYLIKTRGQQVTLSCSPISGHRSVSWYQQTPGQGLQFLFEYFSETQRNKGNFPGRFSGRQFSNSRSEMNVSTLELGDSALYLCASSPTIGDTEAFFGQGTRLTVV.

The genes are TRBV18 and TRBJ2-3, with D possibly TRBD2 on 6 matching bases. The germline CDR1 and CDR2 sequences are KGHSH and LQKENI. Trimming pared 4 bases from V and 2 bases from J, leaving 10 bases between. This CDR3 comprises 14 residues. In DNA form, the CDR3 reads TGTGCCAGCTCACGGCGGGAAGACACAGATACGCAGTATTTT. This sequence encodes CASSRREDTDTQYF.

This clonotype was counted a few times. V and J are TRBV4-1 and TRBJ1-5; a weak D match, TRBD1 (6 bases). Germline lookup yields CDR1 MGHRA and CDR2 YSYEKL. With 1 base removed from V and 4 bases from J, the gap between germline ends came to 14 bases. The CDR3 runs 16 residues. The CDR3 coding sequence is TGCGCCAGCAGCCAAGTTAGGACAGCTGATAATCAGCCCCAGCATTTT. The encoded protein is CASSQVRTADNQPQHF.

The chain is built from TRBV4-3 and TRBJ1-2; no definite D call. The CDR3 loop spans 15 amino acids. In germline, CDR1 is LGHNA, CDR2 YSLEER. Between the trimmed V and J ends, which lost 0 bases and 0 bases, there was a span of 8 bases. The CDR3 sequence: CASSQDYSTNYGYTF. CDR3 DNA: TGCGCCAGCAGCCAAGATTACAGCACTAACTATGGCTACACCTTC.

Only a few counts were recorded for this clonotype. Written as DNA, the CDR3 is TGTGCCAGCAGTGCTACAGGGGGGGGTGAGCAGTTCTTC. Its translation is CASSATGGGEQFF. The chain uses TRBV2 and TRBJ2-1, with D tentatively TRBD1 (8 bases). This CDR3 comprises 13 residues. V lost 4 bases and J lost 9, with 13 bases in between. In germline, CDR1 is SNHLY, CDR2 FYNNEI. Full variable domain (outside the CDR3, taken from reference TRBV2 and TRBJ2-1): EPEVTQTPSHQVTQMGQEVILRCVPISNHLYFYWYRQILGQKVEFLVSFYNNEISEKSEIFDDQFSVERPDGSNFTLKIRSTKLEDSAMYFCASSATGGGEQFFGPGTRLTVL.

This clonotype was found a few times. V gene TRBV5-4 combines with J gene TRBJ2-1; D unclear. The germline CDR1 and CDR2 sequences are SGHNT and YYREEE (reference sequence). CDR3 length: 13 amino acids. The V end lost 4 bases, the J end lost 5 bases, and 10 bases lay between the germline ends. The CDR3 DNA reads as TGTGCCAGCAGCCTCCGGTCCGACAATGAGCAGTTCTTC. Protein: CASSLRSDNEQFF.

This clonotype showed up just once. The chain combines TRBV2 with TRBJ1-4; no clear D. Germline V gene lookup returns CDR1 SNHLY and CDR2 FYNNEI. Trimming shortened V by 4 bases and J by 5 bases, and 17 bases separated the two germline ends. The CDR3 spans 16 residues. CDR3 nucleotides: TGTGCCAGCAGTGGATTGGGATACGGGCAGAATGAAAAACTGTTTTTT. Translated: CASSGLGYGQNEKLFF.

The chain is built from TRBV12-3 or TRBV12-4 and TRBJ1-5; 9 nucleotides line up with TRBD1. This CDR3 spans 14 amino acids. V shed 3 bases and J 7 bases; nucleotides not matched to a gene: 4. Here the CDR3 DNA reads TGTGCCAGCAGTTTCCGGGACAGGGTCCAGCCCCAGCATTTT. Protein sequence: CASSFRDRVQPQHF.

The gene calls are TRBV29-1 and TRBJ1-1; D unresolved. The ends were cut back, 5 bases at V and 1 base at J, with 8 bases in the middle. Germline V CDR1 and CDR2: SQVTM, ANQGSEA. This CDR3 has 12 amino acids. This CDR3 reads CSVQQSNTEAFF. CDR3 DNA sequence: TGCAGCGTTCAACAATCGAACACTGAAGCTTTCTTT.